The entry that follows covers one T cell receptor (beta chain) sequence. The germline gives CDR1 DFQATT, CDR2 SNEGSKA (reference sequence). Losses at the gene ends were 3 bases for V and 14 bases for J; bases not matched to a gene: 14. The CDR3 totals 16 residues. Each exposed participant met a COVID-19 case in the 2 weeks preceding study entry. In the authors' workflow: Estimated nucleated cell counts came from reference gene primer amplification. Profiled with immunoSEQ multiplex PCR; TCRdb holds only in-frame clones, not every one. V, J and clone size derive from that table, while D and trimming were established from the DNA sequence. The sample carries a few hundred thousand clones, about nine tenths recorded once. This entry is derived from a study of blood T cell repertoires in COVID-19. On the study more broadly: T cells, B-cell-depleted T cells, or PBMCs supplied cDNA or gDNA.

The genes are TRBV20-1 and TRBJ2-1; 15 positions agree with TRBD2. This TCR was recovered from a woman aged 30 to 39 who had been exposed to COVID-19. Sequencing was carried out using PBMCs or T cells enriched from blood (not recorded which). CDR3 bases: TGCAGTGCTAGTAATCAGTGGGGACTAGCGGGAGGAAGGGAGTTCTTC. It yields the protein CSASNQWGLAGGREFF.